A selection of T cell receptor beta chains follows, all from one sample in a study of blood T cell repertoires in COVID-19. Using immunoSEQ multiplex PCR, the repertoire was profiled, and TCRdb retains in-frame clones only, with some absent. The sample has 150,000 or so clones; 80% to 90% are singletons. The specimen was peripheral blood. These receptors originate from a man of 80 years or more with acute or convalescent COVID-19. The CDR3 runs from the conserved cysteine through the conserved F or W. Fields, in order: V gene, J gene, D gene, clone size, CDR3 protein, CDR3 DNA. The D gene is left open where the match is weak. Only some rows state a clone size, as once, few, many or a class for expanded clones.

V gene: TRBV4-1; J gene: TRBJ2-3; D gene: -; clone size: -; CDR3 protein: CASSRVISTDTQYF; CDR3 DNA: TGCGCCAGCAGTCGGGTTATTAGCACAGATACGCAGTATTTT
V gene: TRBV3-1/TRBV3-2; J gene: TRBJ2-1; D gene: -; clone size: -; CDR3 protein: CASSQVASGPKEQFF; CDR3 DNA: TGTGCCAGCAGCCAAGTTGCCAGCGGCCCTAAGGAGCAGTTCTTC
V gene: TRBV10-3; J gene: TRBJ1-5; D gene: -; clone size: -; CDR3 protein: CAISPAGQPQHF; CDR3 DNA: TGTGCCATCAGTCCTGCGGGGCAGCCCCAGCATTTT
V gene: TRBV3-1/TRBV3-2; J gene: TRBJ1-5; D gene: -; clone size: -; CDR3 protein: CASSPGGPANQPQHF; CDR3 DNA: TGTGCCAGCAGCCCCGGAGGGCCCGCAAATCAGCCCCAGCATTTT
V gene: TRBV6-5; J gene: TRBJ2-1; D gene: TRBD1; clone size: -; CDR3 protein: CASFHRGSVNEQFF; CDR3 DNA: TGTGCCAGCTTCCACAGGGGGAGTGTGAATGAGCAGTTCTTC
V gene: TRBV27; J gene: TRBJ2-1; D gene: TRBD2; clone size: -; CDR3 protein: CASSSGEGGPYNEQFF; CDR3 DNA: TGTGCCAGCAGTTCCGGGGAGGGTGGTCCCTACAATGAGCAGTTCTTC
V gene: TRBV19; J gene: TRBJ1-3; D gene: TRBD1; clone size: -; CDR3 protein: CASWTGDSGNTIYF; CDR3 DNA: TGTGCCAGTTGGACAGGAGACTCTGGAAACACCATATATTTT
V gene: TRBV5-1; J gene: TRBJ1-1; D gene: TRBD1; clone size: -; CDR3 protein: CASSLEGPLRGLNTEAFF; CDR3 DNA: TGCGCCAGCAGCTTGGAAGGCCCTTTAAGGGGGCTGAACACTGAAGCTTTCTTT
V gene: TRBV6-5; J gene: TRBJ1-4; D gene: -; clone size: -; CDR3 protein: CASSYGRNNEKLFF; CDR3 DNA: TGTGCCAGCAGTTACGGGAGAAATAATGAAAAACTGTTTTTT
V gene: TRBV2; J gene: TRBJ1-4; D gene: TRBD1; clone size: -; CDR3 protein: CASKDRTNEKLFF; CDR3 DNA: TGTGCCAGCAAGGACAGGACTAATGAAAAACTGTTTTTT
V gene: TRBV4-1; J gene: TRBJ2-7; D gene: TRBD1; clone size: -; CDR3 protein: CASSQLGQGNYEQYF; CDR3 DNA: TGCGCCAGCAGCCAGTTGGGACAGGGTAACTACGAGCAGTACTTC
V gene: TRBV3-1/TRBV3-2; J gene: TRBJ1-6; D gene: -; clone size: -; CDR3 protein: CASSHAGFNSPLHF; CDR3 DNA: TGTGCCAGCAGCCACGCCGGTTTCAATTCACCCCTCCACTTT
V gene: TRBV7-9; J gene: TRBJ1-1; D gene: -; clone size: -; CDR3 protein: CASSDPGQPNTEAFF; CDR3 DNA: TGTGCCAGCAGCGACCCAGGACAGCCAAACACTGAAGCTTTCTTT
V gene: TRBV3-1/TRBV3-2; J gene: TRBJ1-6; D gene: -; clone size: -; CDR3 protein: CASSQDGPGKSSPLHF; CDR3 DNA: TGTGCCAGCAGCCAAGATGGTCCGGGGAAAAGCTCACCCCTCCACTTT
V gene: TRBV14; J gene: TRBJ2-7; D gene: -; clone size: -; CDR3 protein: CASSQEESEQYF; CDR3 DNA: TGTGCCAGCAGCCAAGAAGAGTCGGAGCAGTACTTC
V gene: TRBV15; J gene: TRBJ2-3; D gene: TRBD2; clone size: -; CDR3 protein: CATSTIFNLAGERHTQYF; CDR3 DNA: TGTGCCACCAGCACTATCTTCAACCTAGCGGGAGAAAGGCATACGCAGTATTTT
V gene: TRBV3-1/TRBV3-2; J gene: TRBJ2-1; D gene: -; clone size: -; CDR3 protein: CASSLSGSYNEQFF; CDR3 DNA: TGTGCCAGCAGCCTAAGCGGATCCTACAATGAGCAGTTCTTC
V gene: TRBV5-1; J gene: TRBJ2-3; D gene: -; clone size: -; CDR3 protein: CASSLGGGGKDTQYF; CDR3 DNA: TGCGCCAGCAGCTTGGGGGGGGGCGGGAAAGATACGCAGTATTTT
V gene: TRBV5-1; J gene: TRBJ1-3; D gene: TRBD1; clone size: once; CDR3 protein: CASSPGTASGNTIYF; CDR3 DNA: TGCGCCAGCAGCCCCGGGACAGCCTCTGGAAACACCATATATTTT
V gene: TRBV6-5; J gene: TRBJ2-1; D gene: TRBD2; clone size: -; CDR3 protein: CASRLAGGSNEQFF; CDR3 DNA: TGTGCCAGCAGGCTAGCGGGAGGGAGCAATGAGCAGTTCTTC
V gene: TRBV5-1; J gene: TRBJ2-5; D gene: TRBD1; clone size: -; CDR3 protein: CASSPRDREKETQYF; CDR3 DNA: TGCGCCAGCAGCCCCCGGGACAGGGAAAAAGAGACCCAGTACTTC
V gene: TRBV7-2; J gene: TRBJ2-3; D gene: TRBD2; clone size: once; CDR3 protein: CASSLLRGERGYTDTQYF; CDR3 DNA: TGTGCCAGCAGCTTACTTCGTGGCGAGCGGGGTTACACAGATACGCAGTATTTT
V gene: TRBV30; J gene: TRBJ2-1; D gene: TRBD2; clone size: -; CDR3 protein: CAWKGAGAGYNEQFF; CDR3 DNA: TGTGCCTGGAAGGGCGCGGGAGCGGGGTACAATGAGCAGTTCTTC
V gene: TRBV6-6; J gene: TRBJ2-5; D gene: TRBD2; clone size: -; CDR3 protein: CASSPTTSGRRLQETQYF; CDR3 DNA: TGTGCCAGCAGTCCCACCACTAGCGGAAGACGCCTCCAAGAGACCCAGTACTTC
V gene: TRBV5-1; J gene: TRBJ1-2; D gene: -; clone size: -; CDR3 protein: CASSLSAGRNGYTF; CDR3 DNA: TGCGCCAGCAGCTTGTCTGCAGGGAGGAATGGCTACACCTTC
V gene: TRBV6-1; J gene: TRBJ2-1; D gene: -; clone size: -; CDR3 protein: CASSEVLAYNEQFF; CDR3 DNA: TGTGCCAGCAGTGAAGTACTAGCTTACAATGAGCAGTTCTTC
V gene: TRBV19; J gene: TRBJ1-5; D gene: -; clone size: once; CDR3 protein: CASVGRYSNQPQHF; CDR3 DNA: TGTGCCTCAGTGGGGAGATATAGCAATCAGCCCCAGCATTTT
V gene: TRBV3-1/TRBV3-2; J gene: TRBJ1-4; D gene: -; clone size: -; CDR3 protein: CASSQVRQGYNEKLFF; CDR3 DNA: TGTGCCAGCAGCCAAGTGCGGCAGGGATATAATGAAAAACTGTTTTTT
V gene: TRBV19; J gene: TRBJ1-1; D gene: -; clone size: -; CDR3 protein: CASSFITGTTEAFF; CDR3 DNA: TGTGCCAGTAGTTTTATAACAGGGACCACTGAAGCTTTCTTT
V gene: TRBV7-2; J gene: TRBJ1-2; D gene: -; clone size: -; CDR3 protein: CASSPAGAYGYTF; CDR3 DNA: TGTGCCAGCAGCCCAGCAGGGGCCTATGGCTACACCTTC
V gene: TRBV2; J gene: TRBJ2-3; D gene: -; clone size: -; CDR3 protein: CASSWTSTDTQYF; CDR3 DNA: TGTGCCAGCAGTTGGACTAGCACAGATACGCAGTATTTT
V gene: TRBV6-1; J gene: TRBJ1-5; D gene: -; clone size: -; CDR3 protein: CASSKGTGISNQPQHF; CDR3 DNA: TGTGCCAGCAGTAAAGGGACCGGGATTAGCAATCAGCCCCAGCATTTT
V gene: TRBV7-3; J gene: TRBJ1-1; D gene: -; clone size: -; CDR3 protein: CASSLYNGEAFF; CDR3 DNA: TGTGCCAGCAGCTTGTACAATGGTGAAGCTTTCTTT
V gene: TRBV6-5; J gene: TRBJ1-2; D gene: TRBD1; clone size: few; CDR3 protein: CATQSGTGGYGYTF; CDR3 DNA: TGTGCCACCCAATCCGGGACAGGGGGTTACGGCTACACCTTC
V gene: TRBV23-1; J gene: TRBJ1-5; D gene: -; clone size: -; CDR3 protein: CASSQSADYSNQPQHF; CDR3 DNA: TGCGCCAGCAGTCAATCGGCAGATTATAGCAATCAGCCCCAGCATTTT
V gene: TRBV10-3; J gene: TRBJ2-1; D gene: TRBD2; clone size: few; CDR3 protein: CAISESGSSGRHSYNEQFF; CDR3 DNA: TGTGCCATCAGTGAGAGTGGGTCTAGCGGGAGGCACTCCTACAATGAGCAGTTCTTC
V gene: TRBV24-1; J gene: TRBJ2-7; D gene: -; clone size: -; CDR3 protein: CATSDLPPGEQYF; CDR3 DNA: TGTGCCACCAGTGATTTACCCCCGGGAGAGCAGTACTTC
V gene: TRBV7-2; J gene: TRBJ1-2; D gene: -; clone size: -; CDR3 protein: CASSLLNYGYTF; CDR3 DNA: TGTGCCAGCAGCCTCTTGAACTATGGCTACACCTTC